A selection of T cell receptor beta chains follows, all from one sample in a study of blood T cell repertoires in COVID-19. Measured with immunoSEQ multiplex PCR; TCRdb has only the in-frame clones, and not every one. The sample consists of 160,000 or so clones, about 80% of them appearing once. The specimen sequenced was peripheral blood. Receptors were obtained from a man in his 60s with acute or convalescent COVID-19. Each CDR3 is given with its conserved first and last residue. The order of the fields is clone size, V gene, J gene, D gene, CDR3 length, CDR3 DNA, CDR3 protein. The D gene is left open where the match is weak. Expanded clones get a size class; other rows say once, few or many, or leave the size out.

>NA|TRBV24-1|TRBJ1-2|TRBD1|13
TGTGCCACCTGGACAGGTACTAACTATGGCTACACCTTC
CATWTGTNYGYTF
>NA|TRBV2|TRBJ1-6|TRBD1|14
TGTGCCAGCAGCCGGGACAGGGGGGATTCACCCCTCCACTTT
CASSRDRGDSPLHF
>NA|TRBV4-3|TRBJ2-7|NA|14
TGCGCCAGCAGCCAAGGATTCGGAGAGGGCGAGCAGTACTTC
CASSQGFGEGEQYF
>NA|TRBV5-4|TRBJ2-7|TRBD1|15
TGTGCCAGCAGCTTCCCGGGACAGGGAAGCTACGAGCAGTACTTC
CASSFPGQGSYEQYF
>NA|TRBV4-2|TRBJ1-2|NA|13
TGTGCCAGCAGCCAGGCACAGGGCTATGGCTACACCTTC
CASSQAQGYGYTF
>NA|TRBV3-1/TRBV3-2|TRBJ1-2|NA|14
TGTGCCAGCAGCCTACCCGACAGAAACTATGGCTACACCTTC
CASSLPDRNYGYTF
>NA|TRBV9|TRBJ1-5|TRBD1|13
TGTGCCAGCGGGACAGGGGCCAATCAGCCCCAGCATTTT
CASGTGANQPQHF
>NA|TRBV7-2|TRBJ2-2|NA|15
TGTGCCAGCAGCTTAGGGACTTCGAACACCGGGGAGCTGTTTTTT
CASSLGTSNTGELFF
>once|TRBV5-1|TRBJ2-3|NA|14
TGCGCCAGCCGCCGGGACTCCACCACAGATACGCAGTATTTT
CASRRDSTTDTQYF
>NA|TRBV19|TRBJ1-2|NA|15
TGTGCCAGTAGCCCCGGCGCCAGGGTGGACTATGGCTACACCTTC
CASSPGARVDYGYTF
>NA|TRBV7-2|TRBJ1-5|NA|14
TGTGCCAGCAGCTCCGGGGAATTTCGGCAGCCCCAGCATTTT
CASSSGEFRQPQHF
>NA|TRBV9|TRBJ2-5|TRBD1|14
TGTGCCAGCAGCCCAAGGGACAGAAGGGAGACCCAGTACTTC
CASSPRDRRETQYF
>NA|TRBV29-1|TRBJ2-7|TRBD1|13
TGCAGCGCCAGGACAGGGGGCACCTACGAGCAGTACTTC
CSARTGGTYEQYF
>NA|TRBV5-4|TRBJ2-1|NA|14
TGTGCCAGCAGCCGCACAGATAGCTACAATGAGCAGTTCTTC
CASSRTDSYNEQFF
>NA|TRBV2|TRBJ1-2|NA|14
TGTGCCAGCAGTGATGGCCCAGCTAACTATGGCTACACCTTC
CASSDGPANYGYTF
>NA|TRBV10-3|TRBJ1-6|NA|14
TGTGCCATCAAAGAACAATCGAATAATTCACCCCTCCACTTT
CAIKEQSNNSPLHF
>once|TRBV5-1|TRBJ2-1|TRBD1|14
TGCGCCAGCAGCTACTCCGGGACAGGGAATGAGCAGTTCTTC
CASSYSGTGNEQFF
>NA|TRBV28|TRBJ1-2|NA|15
TGTGCCAGCAGTCCCCAGGGGTGGCCAAACTATGGCTACACCTTC
CASSPQGWPNYGYTF
>NA|TRBV6-5|TRBJ1-6|NA|13
TGTGCCAGCAGCCTCCTCGGGATTTCACCCCTCCACTTT
CASSLLGISPLHF
>NA|TRBV29-1|TRBJ2-3|TRBD2|16
TGCAGCGCCTCCGGGACTAGCGGGGGGTTCCCAGATACGCAGTATTTT
CSASGTSGGFPDTQYF
>NA|TRBV19|TRBJ2-3|TRBD2|16
TGTGCCAGTAGTAAGGGACTAGCGGGAGCCACAGATACGCAGTATTTT
CASSKGLAGATDTQYF
>NA|TRBV30|TRBJ2-2|NA|12
TGTGCCTGGAGCCCTAACACCGGGGAGCTGTTTTTT
CAWSPNTGELFF
>NA|TRBV5-4|TRBJ2-7|TRBD2|15
TGTGCCAGCAGCTTGGTAGGGACTAGACATAACGAGCAGTACTTC
CASSLVGTRHNEQYF
>NA|TRBV4-3|TRBJ2-7|TRBD2|18
TGCGCCAGCAGCCTCACGGCGGAGGGATCTAGCGGGAGCCACGAGCAGTACTTC
CASSLTAEGSSGSHEQYF
>NA|TRBV7-8|TRBJ2-3|NA|13
TGTGCCAGCAGCTTAAACCGTCCGGAGACGCAGTATTTT
CASSLNRPETQYF
>NA|TRBV5-4|TRBJ2-2|NA|16
TGTGCCAGCAGCTTGTCTGGCAGAACGAACACCGGGGAGCTGTTTTTT
CASSLSGRTNTGELFF
>NA|TRBV24-1|TRBJ1-2|TRBD1|14
TGTGCCACCAGTACGGACAGGGTGTACTATGGCTACACCTTC
CATSTDRVYYGYTF
>NA|TRBV4-1|TRBJ2-1|NA|17
TGCGCCAGCAGCCAAGAAAGTAGCCGCCTCTCCTACAATGAGCAGTTCTTC
CASSQESSRLSYNEQFF
>NA|TRBV5-5|TRBJ2-7|NA|14
TGTGCCAGCAGCTTGGTGGGCCCTCGGCTCGAGCAGTACTTC
CASSLVGPRLEQYF
>once|TRBV2|TRBJ2-7|NA|15
TGTGCCGGGGGCCCTCCACCGACATACTCCTACGAGCAGTACTTC
CAGGPPPTYSYEQYF
>NA|TRBV30|TRBJ2-5|NA|13
TGTGCCTGGACTACAGGATTCCAAGAGACCCAGTACTTC
CAWTTGFQETQYF
>NA|TRBV10-3|TRBJ1-3|NA|13
TGTGCCATCAGTGCCCCCCAGGGGCACACCATATATTTT
CAISAPQGHTIYF
>few|TRBV2|TRBJ1-2|NA|13
TGTGCCAGCAGTGTTAACACGAACTATGGCTACACCTTC
CASSVNTNYGYTF
>NA|TRBV19|TRBJ2-3|NA|13
TGTGCCAGTAGTATACCCCCCGCAGATACGCAGTATTTT
CASSIPPADTQYF
>few|TRBV6-2/TRBV6-3|TRBJ1-1|TRBD1|15
TGTGCCAGCAGTCCCCGCCCCCAGGGGGGCACTGAAGCTTTCTTT
CASSPRPQGGTEAFF
>NA|TRBV5-6|TRBJ2-3|TRBD2|17
TGTGCCAGCAGCTTAGCGGGACTAGCGGCCCTCACAGATACGCAGTATTTT
CASSLAGLAALTDTQYF
>NA|TRBV5-4|TRBJ2-1|TRBD2|15
TGTGCCAGCAGCTTGGTGGGGACTAGCAGCGATGAGCAGTTCTTC
CASSLVGTSSDEQFF
>NA|TRBV18|TRBJ1-4|NA|14
TGTGCCAGCTCACCGACAGGTGGTAATGAAAAACTGTTTTTT
CASSPTGGNEKLFF
>once|TRBV18|TRBJ1-1|NA|13
TGTGCCAGCTCACCCGCTCGAGCCCCCGAAGCTTTCTTT
CASSPARAPEAFF
>NA|TRBV6-5|TRBJ1-3|NA|14
TGTGCCAGCCTTTCCGGGGGGGCGGGAAACACCATATATTTT
CASLSGGAGNTIYF
>once|TRBV7-9|TRBJ2-7|TRBD1|16
TGTGCCAGCAGCTCCCGGGACAGGGGAACTCGATACGAGCAGTACTTC
CASSSRDRGTRYEQYF
>NA|TRBV11-2|TRBJ2-7|NA|16
TGTGCCAGCAGCTTAGCGGGGGCAGGGGGTTTCTACGAGCAGTACTTC
CASSLAGAGGFYEQYF
>NA|TRBV7-8|TRBJ2-6|NA|16
TGTGCCAGCAGCACCATGTCCGGGTTGGGGGCCAACGTCCTGACTTTC
CASSTMSGLGANVLTF
>NA|TRBV11-1|TRBJ2-5|TRBD2|14
TGTGCCAGCAGCGATCGGGGGGTCCAAGAGACCCAGTACTTC
CASSDRGVQETQYF
>NA|TRBV10-1|TRBJ2-7|NA|12
TGCGCCAGCAGTGAAAGAGGGAGGGAGCAGTACTTC
CASSERGREQYF
>NA|TRBV10-3|TRBJ1-1|NA|15
TGTGCCATCAGTGAGTCGGGCAGGGCTTACACTGAAGCTTTCTTT
CAISESGRAYTEAFF